A selection of T cell receptor beta chains follows, all from one sample in a study of circulating and synovial CD4+ cells in juvenile arthritis. Assay: immunoSEQ multiplex PCR; the TCRdb copy retains only in-frame clones and omits some. The sample contains fewer than 35,000 clones, around 93% of which appear only once. The sample taken for sequencing was CD4+ T cells from blood. These receptors all come from a human donor with juvenile idiopathic arthritis. Both conserved end residues are part of each CDR3. D genes are given only for firm matches. For some rows the clone size is stated as once, few or many, or as a class when expanded; others skip it.

size | J | V | D | DNA | CDR3
NA | TRBJ2-2 | TRBV5-1 | NA | TGCGCCAGCAGCTTTTCACCAGGGCGGAGCCCCACCGGGGAGCTGTTTTTT | CASSFSPGRSPTGELFF
NA | TRBJ2-3 | TRBV6-5 | TRBD1 | TGTGCCAGCAGCGCCTCGGGACAGGGGGCCTATACGCAGTATTTT | CASSASGQGAYTQYF
NA | TRBJ2-7 | TRBV4-2 | NA | TGTGCCAGCAGCCAGAAAGGGGCCTACGAGCAGTACTTC | CASSQKGAYEQYF
NA | TRBJ1-2 | TRBV20-1 | NA | TGCAGTGCTCGCCGGGAGGTTTACTACACCTTC | CSARREVYYTF
NA | TRBJ2-5 | TRBV10-2 | NA | TGCGCCAGCAGTAATACTAGAAGTGGTGAGACCCAGTACTTC | CASSNTRSGETQYF
once | TRBJ1-5 | TRBV19 | NA | TGTGCCGGTAGCTACGGACGGACTGATCGGCCCCAGCATTTT | CAGSYGRTDRPQHF
once | TRBJ1-2 | TRBV10-3 | NA | TGTGCCATCAGCGGGGGGGTTTTAGGGGTAGACTATGGCTACACCTTC | CAISGGVLGVDYGYTF
NA | TRBJ1-1 | TRBV5-6 | NA | TGTGCCAGCAGCTTGGTGACCAGGGTGAAAATAGACACTGAAGCTTTCTTT | CASSLVTRVKIDTEAFF
NA | TRBJ2-7 | TRBV6-1 | NA | TGTGCCAGCAGTGAAGCTCGGGGTTTTGCCTACGAGCAGTACTTC | CASSEARGFAYEQYF
NA | TRBJ2-2 | TRBV5-1 | TRBD1 | TGCGCCAGCAGCTTGGATCAACAGGGGGCAAACACCGGGGAGCTGTTTTTT | CASSLDQQGANTGELFF
NA | TRBJ1-2 | TRBV7-9 | TRBD1 | TGTGCCAGCAGTTACCACAGGGGGCCTGGCTACACCTTC | CASSYHRGPGYTF
NA | TRBJ2-7 | TRBV7-9 | TRBD1 | TGTGCCAGCAGCCCAGAGACAGGGGTGTTTTACGAGCAGTACTTC | CASSPETGVFYEQYF
NA | TRBJ2-3 | TRBV7-9 | NA | TGTGCCAGCAGCTTACCGACAGATACGCAGTATTTT | CASSLPTDTQYF
NA | TRBJ1-5 | TRBV4-2 | NA | TGTGCCAGCAGCCAGGGGAGGTCCTCTCAGGGCAATCAGCCCCAGCATTTT | CASSQGRSSQGNQPQHF
NA | TRBJ2-2 | TRBV5-4 | TRBD2 | TGTGCCAGCAGCTTAGGCGGGGGGCCATTCGGGGAGCTGTTTTTT | CASSLGGGPFGELFF
once | TRBJ2-1 | TRBV6-1 | TRBD2 | TGTGCCAGCAGTGAATATGAGGGAGGGGAGCAGTTCTTC | CASSEYEGGEQFF
NA | TRBJ2-5 | TRBV29-1 | NA | TGCAGCGGTGGCCTGGGAAGCGGAGAGACCCAGTACTTC | CSGGLGSGETQYF
NA | TRBJ2-1 | TRBV19 | TRBD1 | TGTGCCAGTAGTATACAGGGGGCCTACAATGAGCAGTTCTTC | CASSIQGAYNEQFF
NA | TRBJ2-1 | TRBV10-3 | TRBD2 | TGTGCCATCGGGGCGGCGGGAGCTGATGAGCAGTTCTTC | CAIGAAGADEQFF
NA | TRBJ1-5 | TRBV29-1 | NA | TGCAGCGTCATCCAACAGGGTAATAATCAGCCCCAGCATTTT | CSVIQQGNNQPQHF
NA | TRBJ1-5 | TRBV19 | NA | TGTGCCAGTAAAACAGGGTGGCATAGCAATCAGCCCCAGCATTTT | CASKTGWHSNQPQHF
NA | TRBJ1-5 | TRBV7-9 | NA | TGTGCCAGCAGCTTAGCTACTGGGGGGGGTCAGCCCCAGCATTTT | CASSLATGGGQPQHF
once | TRBJ1-1 | TRBV4-1 | NA | TGCGCCAGCAGCCAAGGGGGCAGGGTATACACTGAAGCTTTCTTT | CASSQGGRVYTEAFF
NA | TRBJ1-2 | TRBV5-5 | NA | TGTGCCAGCAGCTTGGAAGACAGAAACTATGGCTACACCTTC | CASSLEDRNYGYTF
NA | TRBJ2-7 | TRBV11-1 | TRBD2 | TGTGCCAGCAGCCCCAGCGGGAGCTCCTACGAGCAGTACTTC | CASSPSGSSYEQYF
NA | TRBJ2-1 | TRBV6-5 | NA | TGTGCCAGCATCCAACCTAGCGACAATGAGCAGTTCTTC | CASIQPSDNEQFF
NA | TRBJ1-4 | TRBV28 | NA | TGTGCCAGCAGTTTTGAGCTCCGGTCCGGAAAACTGTTTTTT | CASSFELRSGKLFF
NA | TRBJ2-5 | TRBV18 | NA | TGTGCCAGCCATCGGACGGCGGGATTGCAAGAGACCCAGTACTTC | CASHRTAGLQETQYF
NA | TRBJ2-1 | TRBV10-3 | TRBD2 | TGTGCCATCAGTGAGTCCCAGCGGGAGGGCCGGGGTGAGCAGTTCTTC | CAISESQREGRGEQFF
NA | TRBJ2-1 | TRBV19 | NA | TGTTCCAGTCGGAGGGTCAATGAGCAGTTCTTC | CSSRRVNEQFF
few | TRBJ1-3 | TRBV30 | NA | TGTGCCTGGAGTAGGGGGACACCCTCTGGAAACACCATATATTTT | CAWSRGTPSGNTIYF
NA | TRBJ1-5 | TRBV27 | TRBD1 | TGTGCCAGCAGTTTCTCCACAGGGGGCTTTGATCAGCCCCAGCATTTT | CASSFSTGGFDQPQHF
NA | TRBJ2-1 | TRBV19 | TRBD2 | TGTGCCAGTAGTATGGGGGGGAGGGAGGGTTATGAGCAGTTCTTC | CASSMGGREGYEQFF
NA | TRBJ2-5 | TRBV5-6 | NA | TGTGCCAGCAGCTGGAGGGACAGACAAGAGACCCAGTACTTC | CASSWRDRQETQYF
NA | TRBJ1-2 | TRBV28 | TRBD1 | TGTGCCAGCAGTTCGACTGGACAGGGAAGGACCTATGGCTACACCTTC | CASSSTGQGRTYGYTF
NA | TRBJ2-4 | TRBV7-6 | NA | TGTGCCAGCAGCTTATCTGCAGTGGCAGACATTCAGTACTTC | CASSLSAVADIQYF
NA | TRBJ2-5 | TRBV27 | TRBD2 | TGTGCCAGCAGTTCCCTCCCCATCACTAGCGGGAGGGCCTATCAAGAGACCCAGTACTTC | CASSSLPITSGRAYQETQYF
once | TRBJ2-1 | TRBV11-2 | TRBD2 | TGTGCCAGCAGCTTAAGGACTAGCGGGAGATTGGGGTTCTTC | CASSLRTSGRLGFF
few | TRBJ1-5 | TRBV2 | NA | TGTGCCAGCAGTGCTCCGGGAAGGGGCAATCAGCCCCAGCATTTT | CASSAPGRGNQPQHF
NA | TRBJ2-1 | TRBV5-1 | TRBD2 | TGCGCCAGCAGCTTGGCTACTAGCGGTTACAATGAGCAGTTCTTC | CASSLATSGYNEQFF
NA | TRBJ2-7 | TRBV9 | NA | TGTGCCAGCAGCGCCTACTATCAGGGGAATTACGAGCAGTACTTC | CASSAYYQGNYEQYF
NA | TRBJ2-1 | TRBV27 | NA | TGTGCCAGCAGACTGAGAGAAAGGGGGTACAATGAGCAGTTCTTC | CASRLRERGYNEQFF